These 11 T cell receptor beta chains share one sample of origin, sequenced in a study of T-cell reconstitution after alpha-beta-depleted transplantation in children. For TCRbeta, the library was prepared with unique molecular identifiers. TCRdb redid the calling of the PCR reads with MiXCR, one entry per CDR3 protein. The sample consists of about 27,000 distinct CDR3 sequences, 18% of them appearing once. This specimen consisted of PBMCs, mostly from graft donor cells, obtained 60 days after TCRalphabeta/CD19-depleted stem cell transplant. The receptors shown here come from a male patient aged 2 to 10 who had a stem cell transplant for acute lymphoblastic leukemia, so the T cells may come from the graft donor.

This clonotype was seen only a few times. The chain carries TRBV18 and TRBJ2-3; D ambiguous. Germline CDR1 KGHSH, CDR2 LQKENI. V gave up 4 bases and J gave up 0 bases, with 5 bases separating them. The CDR3 contains 13 residues. In nucleotides, the CDR3 is TGTGCCAGCTCACGGCTTAGCACAGATACGCAGTATTTT. Translating it yields CASSRLSTDTQYF.

This clonotype was seen repeatedly, ten times or more. This chain uses TRBV3-1 with TRBJ2-3; no firm D call. V lost 0 bases and J 5 bases, leaving 6 bases between the germline ends. The CDR3 loop spans 13 amino acids. Germline V gene data show CDR1 as LGHDT and CDR2 as YNNKEL (reference sequence). In DNA, the CDR3 is TGTGCCAGCAGCCAAGATTTAGAAGATACGCAGTATTTT. It translates to CASSQDLEDTQYF.

The gene calls are TRBV29-1 and TRBJ1-1, with 9 nucleotides matching TRBD1. CDR3 length: 13 amino acids. The V and J ends lost 7 bases and 5 bases, in that order; junction bases with no gene match: 8. CDR1 SQVTM and CDR2 ANQGSEA come from the germline V gene. CDR3 coding DNA: TGCAGCGACTTACAGGGGGCCGGAACTGAAGCTTTCTTT. Protein product: CSDLQGAGTEAFF.

This clonotype was counted a few times. The chain employs TRBV4-1 and TRBJ2-7, with D perhaps TRBD1 (6 bases). The CDR3 spans 14 residues. Trimming pared 3 bases from V and 2 bases from J, leaving 11 bases between. CDR1 MGHRA and CDR2 YSYEKL come from the germline V gene. The CDR3 sequence: CASSQKDSTYEQYF. The CDR3 nucleotides are TGCGCCAGCAGCCAGAAGGACAGTACCTACGAGCAGTACTTC.

This clonotype has a handful of counts. The V call is TRBV10-3, the J call TRBJ2-3; the match to TRBD1 covers 7 bases. Losses at the gene ends were 4 bases for V and 4 bases for J; bases not matched to a gene: 11. The CDR3 is 16 amino acids. The germline CDR1 and CDR2 sequences are ENHRY and SYGVKD. The chain's CDR3 is CAISVDRDGHADTQYF. The CDR3 DNA follows: TGTGCCATCAGTGTCGACAGGGATGGGCACGCAGATACGCAGTATTTT.

V usage is TRBV27 and J usage is TRBJ1-1; perhaps TRBD1 as D (6 bases). This CDR3 comprises 15 residues. V lost 6 bases and J lost 4, with 18 bases in between. The germline V gene has CDR1 MNHEY and CDR2 SMNVEV (reference sequence). CDR3 sequence: CASRGLTGPPTEAFF. CDR3 coding DNA: TGTGCCAGCAGAGGATTAACAGGGCCCCCCACTGAAGCTTTCTTT.

This sequence joins TRBV27 and TRBJ2-2; 13 nucleotides align to TRBD2. The length of the CDR3 is 18 residues. Unmatched junction bases numbered 12, after V lost 4 bases and J lost 7 bases. Germline V gene data show CDR1 as MNHEY and CDR2 as SMNVEV (reference sequence). DNA for the CDR3: TGTGCCAGCAGTTGGGACCCGGGACTAGCGGGGCAAGACGGGGAGCTGTTTTTT. This sequence encodes CASSWDPGLAGQDGELFF.

Comments on this clonotype: A much larger clone is a single base away; this may be a read error. For the CDR3, the DNA is TGTGCCTGGGGATCATCTTACGAGGAGTACTTC. As protein: CAWGSSYEEYF. The J gene is TRBJ2-7, the V gene TRBV30; D ambiguous. This CDR3 region has 11 residues. Germline CDR1 reads GTSNPN; CDR2 reads SVGIG (reference sequence).

This clonotype was observed at least ten times. The V gene is TRBV21-1, the J gene TRBJ2-5; TRBD1 reflects the table's D call only, with no check against the DNA. TRBV21-1 is marked as a pseudogene. CDR3 size: 13 residues. This CDR3 reads CASSKVTEETQYF. As DNA, the CDR3 is TGTGCCAGCAGCAAAGTGACAGAAGAGACCCAGTACTTC.

The chain couples TRBV5-6 to TRBJ1-1, with TRBD1 as a possible D gene (5 bases). Germline lookup yields CDR1 SGHDT and CDR2 YYEEEE. This CDR3 has 13 amino acids. Deletions cut 1 base from V and 1 base from J, with 5 bases between. CDR3 in DNA: TGTGCCAGCAGCTTGAGGGGGAACACTGAAGCTTTCTTT. It encodes CASSLRGNTEAFF.

This clonotype showed up many times. This chain links TRBV7-8 with TRBJ2-1; TRBD1 matches at 10 bases. CDR1 is SGHVS and CDR2 is FQNEAQ in the germline V gene. The V segment lost 1 base and the J segment 6 bases; nucleotides outside the gene matches: 6. The CDR3 is made up of 16 amino acids. As DNA, the CDR3 is TGTGCCAGCAGCTTAGGAGGGGACAGGGGTGGCAATGAGCAGTTCTTC. Encoded protein: CASSLGGDRGGNEQFF.